Listed below are T cell receptor beta chains from one sample, sequenced in a study of T cell repertoires in cytomegalovirus infection. One entry per CDR3 protein results from TCRdb running MiXCR on the reads. The table has 130,000 or so distinct CDR3 sequences, roughly 6% seen once; the top ten hold about a sixth. The material sequenced was PBMCs. The receptors derive from a human donor in good health (CMV status not recorded). Some clones in this sample may be carry-over from other donors' samples. CDR3s include the opening cysteine and the closing phenylalanine or tryptophan. D genes are given only for firm matches. The size entry is marked missing in some rows and otherwise reads once, few, many or a size class.

TRBJ2-5 | TRBV23-1 | few | - | TGCGCCAGTCAGGGGGGGGACTCAATTGCCAAAGAGACCCAGTACTTC | CASQGGDSIAKETQYF
TRBJ1-2 | TRBV29-1 | - | - | TGCAGCGTTGGTACGGGTATTGGCGGCTATGGCTACACCTTC | CSVGTGIGGYGYTF
TRBJ1-2 | TRBV28 | few | - | TGTGCCAGCAGGGGGGGGACCTCTAACTATGGCTACACCTTC | CASRGGTSNYGYTF
TRBJ2-5 | TRBV28 | many | - | TGTGCCAGCAGTTTAGGATCTGAGATAACCCAGTACTTC | CASSLGSEITQYF
TRBJ1-2 | TRBV19 | many | - | TGTGCCAGTAGTCTCGGACGACAGCCCTACTATGGCTACACCTTC | CASSLGRQPYYGYTF
TRBJ1-2 | TRBV29-1 | - | - | TGCAGCGTTGAAGATCTTAACTATGGCTACACCTTC | CSVEDLNYGYTF
TRBJ2-5 | TRBV6-1 | many | TRBD2 | TGTGCCAGCCAGGGACTAGCGGTTGGAGCAGAGACCCAGTACTTC | CASQGLAVGAETQYF
TRBJ2-7 | TRBV7-2 | many | - | TGTGCCAGCAGTTTCCCGGGGCGCGACTACGAGCAGTACTTC | CASSFPGRDYEQYF
TRBJ1-5 | TRBV7-8 | many | - | TGTGCCAGCAGCCCGCCAGGGAATCAGCCCCAGCATTTT | CASSPPGNQPQHF
TRBJ2-1 | TRBV28 | - | TRBD1 | TGTGCCAGCAGTAGCCGCCTGACAGGGACGTACAATGAGCAGTTCTTC | CASSSRLTGTYNEQFF
TRBJ1-2 | TRBV19 | few | - | TGTGCCAGTAGTCAGACGGGAGATGGCTACACCTTC | CASSQTGDGYTF
TRBJ2-3 | TRBV12-3/TRBV12-4 | many | - | TGTGCCAGCAGTTCCCGAGATACGCAGTATTTT | CASSSRDTQYF
TRBJ1-1 | TRBV20-1 | few | - | TGCAGTGCTCCCCCCGACCGGGAAGGAGAAGCTTTCTTT | CSAPPDREGEAFF
TRBJ2-7 | TRBV3-1 | - | TRBD1 | TGTGCCAGCAGCGGCCTCCTTGCAGGGACAGGGGACTACGAGCAGTACTTC | CASSGLLAGTGDYEQYF
TRBJ2-1 | TRBV7-2 | many | TRBD1 | TGTGCCAGCAGCTTGGGGGGACAGGGTGTGTATGAGCAGTTCTTC | CASSLGGQGVYEQFF
TRBJ2-3 | TRBV7-9 | few | - | TGTGCCAGCAGCCCCACTGCAGATACGCAGTATTTT | CASSPTADTQYF
TRBJ2-1 | TRBV20-1 | few | TRBD2 | TGCAGTGCTAGACGGGGAGGGGACTACAATGAGCAGTTCTTC | CSARRGGDYNEQFF
TRBJ2-2 | TRBV25-1 | many | TRBD1 | TGTGCCAGCAGGCGACAGGGGGTCGGGGAGCTGTTTTTT | CASRRQGVGELFF
TRBJ1-3 | TRBV20-1 | many | TRBD1 | TGCAGTGCAACCACCGGGACAGGCGGCTCTGGAAACACCATATATTTT | CSATTGTGGSGNTIYF
TRBJ1-6 | TRBV6-2/TRBV6-3 | many | - | TGTGCCAGCAGACCCGACAGGCGCTCCTATAATTCACCCCTCCACTTT | CASRPDRRSYNSPLHF
TRBJ1-1 | TRBV2 | many | - | TGTGCCAGCAGTGTGCTAGAGAACACTGAAGCTTTCTTT | CASSVLENTEAFF
TRBJ2-5 | TRBV20-1 | many | - | TGCAGTGATAAGGCTTCGGGTGAAGAGACCCAGTACTTC | CSDKASGEETQYF
TRBJ1-6 | TRBV14 | many | - | TGTGCCAGCAGCCAAGCTCGGAGCAATTCACCCCTCCACTTT | CASSQARSNSPLHF
TRBJ1-1 | TRBV6-5 | few | - | TGTGCCAGCAGTTATCGGGGGCCGACCACTGAAGCTTTCTTT | CASSYRGPTTEAFF
TRBJ2-2 | TRBV7-9 | many | TRBD2 | TGTGCCAGCAGCTCCCTAGCGGGGGGGCGGGCCACCGGGGAGCTGTTTTTT | CASSSLAGGRATGELFF
TRBJ1-1 | TRBV7-9 | few | - | TGTGCCAGCAGCATACCCCAGGGGTTGAACACTGAAGCTTTCTTT | CASSIPQGLNTEAFF
TRBJ1-1 | TRBV29-1 | many | - | TGCAGCGCACACCGGCAGGGGAACACTGAAGCTTTCTTT | CSAHRQGNTEAFF
TRBJ2-3 | TRBV7-6 | few | - | TGTGCCAGCAGCTTAACAGGGAACCCCACAGATACGCAGTATTTT | CASSLTGNPTDTQYF
TRBJ1-1 | TRBV7-2 | many | - | TGTGCCAGCAGCAGTAAAATGAACACTGAAGCTTTCTTT | CASSSKMNTEAFF
TRBJ2-1 | TRBV7-3 | many | - | TGTGCCAGCAGCTTAGGGGCTGAGCAGTTCTTC | CASSLGAEQFF
TRBJ1-1 | TRBV11-2 | many | TRBD1 | TGTGCCAGCAGCTCTTACAGGGGCACTGAAGCTTTCTTT | CASSSYRGTEAFF
TRBJ2-7 | TRBV29-1 | few | TRBD1 | TGCAGCGTTGCTGGGACAGTCTCCTACGAGCAGTACTTC | CSVAGTVSYEQYF
TRBJ1-5 | TRBV18 | many | - | TGTGCCAGCTCACCTTCCGGGACACCTACTGAGTATAGCAATCAGCCCCAGCATTTT | CASSPSGTPTEYSNQPQHF
TRBJ1-2 | TRBV7-9 | many | - | TGTGCCAGCAGCCACGTCTCCCTGGGAGGCTACACCTTC | CASSHVSLGGYTF
TRBJ2-1 | TRBV7-2 | many | - | TGTGCCAGCAGCCTCAGTCGACAGTACGGGCAGTTCTTC | CASSLSRQYGQFF
TRBJ1-1 | TRBV7-9 | many | - | TGTGCCAGCAGCTTAGGTAGGACACCGAACACTGAAGCTTTCTTT | CASSLGRTPNTEAFF
TRBJ1-1 | TRBV28 | many | TRBD1 | TGTGCCAGCAGGACAGGGGATACTGAAGCTTTCTTT | CASRTGDTEAFF
TRBJ2-7 | TRBV12-3/TRBV12-4 | many | TRBD1 | TGTGCCAGCAGCCAATCGGGACAGTACGAGCAGTACTTC | CASSQSGQYEQYF
TRBJ2-5 | TRBV5-5 | few | TRBD1 | TGTGCCAGCAGCCCGCAGGGACAGGGACTTTTTGATTTC | CASSPQGQGLFDF
TRBJ1-3 | TRBV20-1 | many | TRBD1 | TGCAGTGCGGAGGACAGGGGTTCAACTGGAAACACCATATATTTT | CSAEDRGSTGNTIYF
TRBJ1-1 | TRBV7-2 | many | - | TGTGCCAGCGGAAACGGGGGACACACTGAAGCTTTCTTT | CASGNGGHTEAFF
TRBJ2-1 | TRBV20-1 | many | TRBD2 | TGCAGTGCTCCCGGGCTGCTAGCGGGGGGGCCTGGTGAGCAGTTCTTC | CSAPGLLAGGPGEQFF
TRBJ2-5 | TRBV19 | many | - | TGTGCCAGTAGTATCATGCTAGCGCAAGAGACCCAGTACTTC | CASSIMLAQETQYF
TRBJ1-3 | TRBV12-3/TRBV12-4 | many | TRBD1 | TGTGCCAGCAAGGGGGCTCTTGGGAACACCATATATTTT | CASKGALGNTIYF
TRBJ2-7 | TRBV7-2 | many | - | TGTGCCAGCAGTTTTCAGTCGGGTGCGCAGTACTTC | CASSFQSGAQYF
TRBJ2-7 | TRBV5-1 | many | - | TGCGCCAGCAGCCCCGAGTCCCGCTCCTACGAGCAGTACTTC | CASSPESRSYEQYF
TRBJ2-3 | TRBV7-2 | many | - | TGTGCCAGCAGCTTAGTCATTACAGAACGAAGCACAGATACGCAGTATTTT | CASSLVITERSTDTQYF
TRBJ2-3 | TRBV7-2 | many | - | TGTGCCAGCAGCTCGGGACCCAACACGGATACGCAGTATTTT | CASSSGPNTDTQYF
TRBJ1-2 | TRBV5-4 | many | - | TGTGCCAGCAGCCGGGAGGGGTTCTATGGCTACACCTTC | CASSREGFYGYTF
TRBJ1-1 | TRBV7-8 | many | - | TGTGCCAGCAGCCTCTATGGGGGGCCGGACACTGAAGCTTTCTTT | CASSLYGGPDTEAFF
TRBJ1-4 | TRBV29-1 | few | - | TGCAGCGGTGGGGGGCTTGGTGAAAAACTGTTTTTT | CSGGGLGEKLFF
TRBJ2-7 | TRBV20-1 | few | - | TGCAGTGCTAGGGCGCCCCCGGCCTACGAGCAGTACTTC | CSARAPPAYEQYF
TRBJ1-2 | TRBV7-3 | many | - | TGTGCCAGCAGCCGCGATGCGACAGAAAACTATGGCTACACCTTC | CASSRDATENYGYTF
TRBJ2-7 | TRBV25-1 | few | - | TGTGCCAGCAGTGACCCAGGCGGTCATTCCTACTACGAGCAGTACTTC | CASSDPGGHSYYEQYF
TRBJ2-3 | TRBV12-3/TRBV12-4 | many | - | TGTGCCAGCAGTTACAGGGATTTGGGAGATACGCAGTATTTT | CASSYRDLGDTQYF
TRBJ1-1 | TRBV29-1 | - | - | TGCAGCGCCACCAGGACAGTCATGAACACTGAAGCTTTCTTT | CSATRTVMNTEAFF
TRBJ2-3 | TRBV7-9 | many | TRBD2 | TGTGCCAGCAGCTCCCGCAGGACTAGCGGAACCACAGATACGCAGTATTTT | CASSSRRTSGTTDTQYF